Below, 2 T cell receptor beta chains from the same sample are listed, as sequenced in a study of blood T cells in healthy people across ages. Through a sample-barcoded 5' primer and a J-beta primer mix, a second PCR was run for roughly 6 to 12 cycles. TCRdb used MiXCR to reprocess the 5' RACE reads, holding one entry per CDR3 protein. In the table there are some 1,800,000 distinct CDR3 sequences, approximately 40% of which are singletons. The sample consisted of blood. Source of these receptors: a human donor in good health.

A few counts support this clonotype. The CDR3, as DNA: TGTGCCAGCAGTTCCCAGGATAGGGTCGAACAGCCCCAGCATTTT. This translates into CASSSQDRVEQPQHF. The chain joins TRBV6-8 to TRBJ1-5; no definite D call. CDR3 length: 15 residues. The germline gives CDR1 MNHGY, CDR2 SAAAGT. V was trimmed by 4 bases and J by 7 bases, leaving 17 bases between them.

This rearrangement joins TRBV6-2 or TRBV6-3 to TRBJ2-6; D call uncertain. The CDR3 is 12 residues long. CDR1 is MNHEY and CDR2 is SVGEGT in the germline V gene. Trimming removed 10 bases from V and 2 bases from J, with 6 bases in between. CDR3 in DNA: TGTGCCACCACCGCTGGGGCCAACGTCCTGACTTTC. It specifies CATTAGANVLTF.